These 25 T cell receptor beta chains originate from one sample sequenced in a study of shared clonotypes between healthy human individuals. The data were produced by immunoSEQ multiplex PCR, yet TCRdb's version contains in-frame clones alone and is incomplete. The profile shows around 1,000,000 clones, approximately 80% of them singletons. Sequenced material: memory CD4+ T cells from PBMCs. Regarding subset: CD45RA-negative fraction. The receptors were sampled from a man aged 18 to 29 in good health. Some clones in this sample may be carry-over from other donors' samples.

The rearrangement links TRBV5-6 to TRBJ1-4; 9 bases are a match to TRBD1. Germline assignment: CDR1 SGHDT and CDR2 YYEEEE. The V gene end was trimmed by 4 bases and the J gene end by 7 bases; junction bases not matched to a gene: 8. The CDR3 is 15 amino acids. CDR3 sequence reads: CASSATGTGSEKLFF. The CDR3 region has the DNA TGTGCCAGCAGCGCTACCGGGACAGGGAGTGAAAAACTGTTTTTT.

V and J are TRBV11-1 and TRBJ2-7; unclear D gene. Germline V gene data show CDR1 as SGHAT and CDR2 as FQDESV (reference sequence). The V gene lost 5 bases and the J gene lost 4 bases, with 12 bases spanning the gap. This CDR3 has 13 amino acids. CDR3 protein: CASSPRFTYEQYF. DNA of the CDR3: TGTGCCAGCAGCCCCCGGTTCACATACGAGCAGTACTTC.

CDR3 DNA: TGTGCCAGCAGCTTAGTCAGTGGGCCCCAGCATTTT. Translation: CASSLVSGPQHF. The chain links TRBV7-9 to TRBJ1-5; no clear D gene. The CDR3 length is 12 residues. V shed 1 base and J shed 9 bases, with 7 bases lying between them. CDR1 and CDR2 (germline): SEHNR, FQNEAQ (reference sequence).

In DNA form, the CDR3 reads TGCGCCAGCAGCACACTAGGGAGTAGCTCCTACAATGAGCAGTTCTTC. Protein product: CASSTLGSSSYNEQFF. This sequence joins TRBV5-1 and TRBJ2-1, with D tentatively TRBD2 (5 bases). The CDR3 is 16 amino acids. The germline V gene has CDR1 SGHRS and CDR2 YFSETQ. Trimming pared 4 bases from V and 0 bases from J, leaving 14 bases between.

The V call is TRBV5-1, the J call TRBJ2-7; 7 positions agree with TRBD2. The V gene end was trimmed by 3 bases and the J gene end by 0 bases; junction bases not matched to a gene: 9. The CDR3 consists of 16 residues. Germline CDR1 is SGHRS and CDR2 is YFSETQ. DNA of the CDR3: TGCGCCAGCAGCTGGCTGGGGGTAGCGGGCTCCTACGAGCAGTACTTC. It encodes CASSWLGVAGSYEQYF. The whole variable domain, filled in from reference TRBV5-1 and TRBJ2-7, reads KAGVTQTPRYLIKTRGQQVTLSCSPISGHRSVSWYQQTPGQGLQFLFEYFSETQRNKGNFPGRFSGRQFSNSRSEMNVSTLELGDSALYLCASSWLGVAGSYEQYFGPGTRLTVT.

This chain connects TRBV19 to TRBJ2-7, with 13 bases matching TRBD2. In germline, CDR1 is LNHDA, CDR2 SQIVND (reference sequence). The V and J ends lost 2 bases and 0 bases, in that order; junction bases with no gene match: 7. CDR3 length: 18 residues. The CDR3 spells CASSIRLAGGTSSYEQYF. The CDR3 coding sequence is TGTGCCAGTAGTATAAGACTAGCGGGAGGAACGAGCTCCTACGAGCAGTACTTC. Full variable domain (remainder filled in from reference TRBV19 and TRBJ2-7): DGGITQSPKYLFRKEGQNVTLSCEQNLNHDAMYWYRQDPGQGLRLIYYSQIVNDFQKGDIAEGYSVSREKKESFPLTVTSAQKNPTAFYLCASSIRLAGGTSSYEQYFGPGTRLTVT.

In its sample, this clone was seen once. The CDR3 reads CASSLGGLDEKLFF. The DNA for the CDR3 is TGTGCCAGCAGCTTGGGGGGGCTGGATGAAAAACTGTTTTTT. The gene calls are TRBV5-4 and TRBJ1-4; D is perhaps TRBD1 (6 bases). There are 14 residues in the CDR3. Trimming shortened V by 0 bases and J by 6 bases, and 9 bases separated the two germline ends. Germline-derived CDR1 and CDR2 are SGHNT and YYREEE (reference sequence).

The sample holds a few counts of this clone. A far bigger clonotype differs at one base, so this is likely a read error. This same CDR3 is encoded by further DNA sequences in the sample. This CDR3 is CASRSGTDTGELFF. CDR3 DNA: TGTGCCAGCAGGTCAGGGACGGACACCGGGGAGCTGTTCTTT. This sequence joins TRBV6-6 and TRBJ2-2; D assignment may be TRBD1 or TRBD2 (5 bases each). CDR3 length: 14 residues. Germline V gene lookup returns CDR1 MNHNY and CDR2 SVGAGI (reference sequence).

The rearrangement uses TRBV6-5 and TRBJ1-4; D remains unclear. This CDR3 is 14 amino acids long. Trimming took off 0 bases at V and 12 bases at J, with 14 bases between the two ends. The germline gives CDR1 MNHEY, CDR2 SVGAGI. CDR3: CASSYSLEKGELFF. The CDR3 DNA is TGTGCCAGCAGTTACTCGTTGGAAAAAGGAGAACTGTTTTTT.

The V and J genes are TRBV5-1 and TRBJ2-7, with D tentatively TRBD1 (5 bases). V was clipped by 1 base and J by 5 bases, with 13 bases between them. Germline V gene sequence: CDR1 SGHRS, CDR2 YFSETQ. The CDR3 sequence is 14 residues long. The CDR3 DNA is TGCGCCAGCAGCTTGTGGTCCTGGGGCGACGAGCAGTACTTC. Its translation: CASSLWSWGDEQYF.

The CDR3 spells CASSLVAGGGLNIQYF. Here the CDR3 DNA reads TGTGCCAGCAGCTTAGTTGCGGGAGGTGGGCTAAACATTCAGTACTTC. The genes are TRBV7-2 and TRBJ2-4, with TRBD2 matching 8 bases. V shed 1 base and J 6 bases; nucleotides not matched to a gene: 8. The CDR3 runs 16 residues. Germline V CDR1 and CDR2: SGHTA, FQGNSA.

As DNA, the CDR3 is TGTGCCAGCAGCTTATCCCGGGACAGAGCAGACACCGGGGAGCTGTTTTTT. It codes for CASSLSRDRADTGELFF. The chain uses TRBV7-3 and TRBJ2-2, with 7 bases lining up with TRBD1. The CDR3 contains 17 residues. V was pared by 2 bases and J by 3 bases, with 9 bases of the junction left unmatched. Germline CDR1 reads SGHTA; CDR2 reads FQGTGA.

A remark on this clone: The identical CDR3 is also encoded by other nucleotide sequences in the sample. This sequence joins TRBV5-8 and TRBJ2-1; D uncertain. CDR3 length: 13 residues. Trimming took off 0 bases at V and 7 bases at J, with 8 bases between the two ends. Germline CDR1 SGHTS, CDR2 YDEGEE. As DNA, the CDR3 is TGTGCCAGCAGCTTGGCCGGGTGGAATGAGCAGTTCTTC. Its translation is CASSLAGWNEQFF.

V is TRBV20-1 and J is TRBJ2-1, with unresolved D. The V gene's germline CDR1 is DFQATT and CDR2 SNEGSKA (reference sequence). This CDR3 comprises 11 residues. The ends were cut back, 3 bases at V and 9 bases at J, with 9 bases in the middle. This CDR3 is CSARSVGEQFF. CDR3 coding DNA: TGCAGTGCTAGGTCCGTGGGTGAGCAGTTCTTC.

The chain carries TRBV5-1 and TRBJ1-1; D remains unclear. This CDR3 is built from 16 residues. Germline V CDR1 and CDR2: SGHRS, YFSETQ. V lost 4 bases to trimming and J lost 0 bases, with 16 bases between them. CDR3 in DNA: TGCGCCAGCAGCCCCCGGTGGGTTAGTATGAACACTGAAGCTTTCTTT. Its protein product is CASSPRWVSMNTEAFF.

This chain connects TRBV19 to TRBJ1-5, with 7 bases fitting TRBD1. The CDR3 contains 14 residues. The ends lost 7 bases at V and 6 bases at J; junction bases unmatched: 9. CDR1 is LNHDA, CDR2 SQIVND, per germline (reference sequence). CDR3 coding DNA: TGTGCCAGTAATCCTAACAGGGGTTTTCAGCCCCAGCATTTT. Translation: CASNPNRGFQPQHF.

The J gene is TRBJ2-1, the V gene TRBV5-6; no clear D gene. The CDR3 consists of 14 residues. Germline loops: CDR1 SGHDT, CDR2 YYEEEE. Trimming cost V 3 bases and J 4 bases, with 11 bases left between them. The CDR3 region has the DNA TGTGCCAGCAGCTCCTACCGACGATACAATGAGCAGTTCTTC. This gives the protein CASSSYRRYNEQFF.

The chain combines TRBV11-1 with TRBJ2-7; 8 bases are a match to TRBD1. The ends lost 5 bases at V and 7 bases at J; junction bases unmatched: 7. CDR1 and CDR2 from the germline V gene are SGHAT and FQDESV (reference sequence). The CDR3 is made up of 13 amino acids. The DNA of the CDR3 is TGTGCCAGCAGCGGAGGGACAGGTGGGGAGCAGTACTTC. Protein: CASSGGTGGEQYF. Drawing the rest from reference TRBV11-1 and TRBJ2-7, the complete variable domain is EAEVAQSPRYKITEKSQAVAFWCDPISGHATLYWYRQILGQGPELLVQFQDESVVDDSQLPKDRFSAERLKGVDSTLKIQPAELGDSAMYLCASSGGTGGEQYFGPGTRLTVT.

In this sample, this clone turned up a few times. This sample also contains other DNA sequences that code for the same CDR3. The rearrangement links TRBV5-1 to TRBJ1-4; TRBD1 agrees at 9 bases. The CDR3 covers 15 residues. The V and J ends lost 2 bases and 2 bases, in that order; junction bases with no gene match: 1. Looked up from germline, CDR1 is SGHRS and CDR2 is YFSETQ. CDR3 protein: CASSLDRGTNEKLFF. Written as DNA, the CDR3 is TGCGCCAGCAGCTTAGACAGGGGGACTAATGAAAAACTGTTTTTT. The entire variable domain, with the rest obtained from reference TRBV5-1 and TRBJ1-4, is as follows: KAGVTQTPRYLIKTRGQQVTLSCSPISGHRSVSWYQQTPGQGLQFLFEYFSETQRNKGNFPGRFSGRQFSNSRSEMNVSTLELGDSALYLCASSLDRGTNEKLFFGSGTQLSVL.

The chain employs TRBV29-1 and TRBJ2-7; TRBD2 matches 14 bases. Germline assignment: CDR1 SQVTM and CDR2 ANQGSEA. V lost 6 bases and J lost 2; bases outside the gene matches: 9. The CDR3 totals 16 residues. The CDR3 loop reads CSVIGTSGSGAYEQYF. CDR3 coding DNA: TGCAGCGTGATAGGGACTAGCGGGAGCGGTGCCTACGAGCAGTACTTC.

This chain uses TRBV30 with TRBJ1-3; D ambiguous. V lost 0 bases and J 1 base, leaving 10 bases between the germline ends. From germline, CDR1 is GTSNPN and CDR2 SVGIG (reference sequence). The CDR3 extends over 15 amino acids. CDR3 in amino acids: CAWSVGIGSGNTIYF. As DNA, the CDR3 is TGTGCCTGGAGTGTGGGAATCGGTTCTGGAAACACCATATATTTT.

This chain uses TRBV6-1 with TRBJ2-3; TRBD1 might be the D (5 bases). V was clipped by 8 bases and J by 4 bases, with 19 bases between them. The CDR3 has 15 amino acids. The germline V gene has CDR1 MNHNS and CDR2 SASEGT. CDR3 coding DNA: TGTGCCAGCGGAAGGACATTGGGGTCCCCAGATACGCAGTATTTT. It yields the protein CASGRTLGSPDTQYF.

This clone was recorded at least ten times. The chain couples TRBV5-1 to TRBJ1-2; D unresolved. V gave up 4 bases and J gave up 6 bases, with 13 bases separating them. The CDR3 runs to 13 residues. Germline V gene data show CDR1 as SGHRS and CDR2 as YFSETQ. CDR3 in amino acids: CASSQDVNNGYTF. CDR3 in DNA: TGCGCCAGCAGCCAGGACGTCAACAATGGCTACACCTTC.

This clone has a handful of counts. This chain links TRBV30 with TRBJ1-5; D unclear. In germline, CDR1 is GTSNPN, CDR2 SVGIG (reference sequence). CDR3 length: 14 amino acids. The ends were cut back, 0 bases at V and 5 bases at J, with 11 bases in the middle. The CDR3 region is CAWSVLEDDQPQHF. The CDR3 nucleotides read TGTGCCTGGAGTGTACTGGAGGATGATCAGCCCCAGCATTTT.

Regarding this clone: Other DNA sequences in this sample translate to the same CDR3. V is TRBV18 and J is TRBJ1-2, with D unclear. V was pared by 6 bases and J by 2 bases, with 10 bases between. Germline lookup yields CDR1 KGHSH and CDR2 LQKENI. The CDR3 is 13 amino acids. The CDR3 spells CASSPDGNYGYTF. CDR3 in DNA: TGTGCCAGCTCGCCCGACGGCAACTATGGCTACACCTTC.